This section outlines one T cell receptor beta chain sequence together with its context. With random hexamers, reverse transcription was performed on about 0.5 to 1 ug of RNA. The immunoSEQ assay covered 54 Vbeta and 13 Jbeta segments for CDR3. MiXCR, applied by TCRdb to the immunoSEQ multiplex PCR reads, yields one record per CDR3 protein. This sample has about 250,000 distinct CDR3 sequences, with roughly 93% found just once. This CDR3 region has 15 residues. Germline lookup yields CDR1 MGHRA and CDR2 YSYEKL. The ends lost 3 bases at V and 2 bases at J; junction bases unmatched: 6. The source of the sample is a study of CD8 T cells in Susac syndrome.

This TCR derives from a human donor with multiple sclerosis. This rearrangement joins TRBV4-1 to TRBJ1-2, with 7 bases matching TRBD1. The specimen was CD4+ T cells from PBMCs. CDR3: CASSQWVQGNYGYTF. CDR3 bases: TGCGCCAGCAGCCAGTGGGTACAGGGGAACTATGGCTACACCTTC.